The 15 T cell receptor beta chains below all came from one sample that was sequenced in a study of T cells in women clearing cervical HPV infection. Generated by immunoSEQ multiplex PCR, the TCRdb table keeps only in-frame clones and is missing some. Listed are 20,000 to 25,000 clones; approximately 7% falls within the top ten. The sequencing input was blood buffy coat. The receptors derive from a woman aged 18-69 years with a cervical HPV16 infection that either progressed to CIN3+ or cleared (not recorded which).

With regard to this clone: The read finishes 3 residues shy of the CDR3 end, and the germline J gene is used to complete it. The J gene is TRBJ2-2, the V gene TRBV10-3, with 10 positions matching TRBD1. The CDR3 covers 13 residues. Germline CDR1 reads ENHRY; CDR2 reads SYGVKD. This CDR3 reads CATGDRGESPLFF. CDR3 DNA (partial): TGTGCCACCGGGGACAGGGGCGAGTCACCG.

The CDR3 DNA, read in part, is TGTGCCAGTAGGTCCTGGGCTAGCGGGAGTACGGATACG. This encodes CASRSWASGSTDT. The whole CDR3 reads CASRSWASGSTDTQYF. This chain links TRBV19 with TRBJ2-3, with 10 nucleotides matching TRBD2. The read gets to within 3 residues of the CDR3 end, and the germline J gene fills in the rest. Germline assignment: CDR1 LNHDA and CDR2 SQIVND (reference sequence). This CDR3 has 16 amino acids. Unmatched junction bases numbered 12, after V lost 6 bases and J lost 6 bases.

This clone is identified as medium-sized from frequency. The sequence runs out 3 residues before the end of the CDR3; the remainder is reconstructed from the germline J gene. The gene calls are TRBV18 and TRBJ2-1, with 7 bases identical to TRBD1. The CDR3 runs 14 residues. CDR1 and CDR2 (germline): KGHSH, LQKENI. The J segment lost 7 bases and the V segment lost 8 bases, leaving 11 bases of the junction unmatched. The CDR3 loop reads CASRMTGLGNEQFF. The sequenced CDR3 bases are TGTGCCAGCCGGATGACAGGGTTGGGAAATGAG.

Concerning this clone itself: The read is 3 residues too short to cover the CDR3 end, so that end is filled in from the germline J gene. The chain is built from TRBV27 and TRBJ1-5; the D is unclear. CDR1 MNHEY and CDR2 SMNVEV come from the germline V gene (reference sequence). V was clipped by 8 bases and J by 1 base, with 12 bases between them. This CDR3 is 14 amino acids long. CDR3 residues: CASGITGSNQPQHF. The CDR3 bases that were read are TGTGCCAGCGGGATTACGGGGAGCAATCAGCCC.

The chain's CDR3 is CSARTAAPGPISPLHF. The sequenced part of the CDR3 DNA is TGCAGTGCTAGGACGGCGGCCCCCGGTCCGATTTCACCC. This sequence joins TRBV20-1 and TRBJ1-6, with unresolved D. With the read ending 3 residues before the CDR3 end, the germline J gene is used to fill in that end. Germline loops: CDR1 DFQATT, CDR2 SNEGSKA (reference sequence). The CDR3 runs to 16 residues. V was clipped by 3 bases and J by 9 bases, with 21 bases between them.

Note on this clone: The missing CDR3 end, 3 residues past where the read stops, is filled in from the germline J gene. The V gene is TRBV2, the J gene TRBJ2-7; TRBD2 matches at 14 bases. Trimming cost V 10 bases and J 4 bases; bases outside gene matches: 3. This CDR3 region has 13 residues. Germline V gene sequence: CDR1 SNHLY, CDR2 FYNNEI. CDR3 loop: CATRLAGGYEQYF. The sequenced part of the CDR3 DNA is TGTGCCACAAGACTAGCGGGAGGGTACGAG.

A word on this clone: With the read ending 3 residues before the CDR3 end, the germline J gene is used to fill in that end. This chain uses TRBV5-1 with TRBJ2-3; possible D gene TRBD2, 5 bases. Germline-derived CDR1 and CDR2 are SGHRS and YFSETQ. With 0 bases removed from V and 4 bases from J, the gap between germline ends came to 12 bases. The CDR3 consists of 15 residues. The CDR3 bases that were read are TGCGCCAGCAGCTTGGCCCTAGACGGGGCAGATACG. It codes for CASSLALDGADT. The full CDR3 protein is CASSLALDGADTQYF. Together with reference TRBV5-1 and TRBJ2-3, the CDR3 gives the full variable domain: KAGVTQTPRYLIKTRGQQVTLSCSPISGHRSVSWYQQTPGQGLQFLFEYFSETQRNKGNFPGRFSGRQFSNSRSEMNVSTLELGDSALYLCASSLALDGADTQYFGPGTRLTVL.

A note on this clone: The sequence runs out 3 residues before the end of the CDR3; the remainder is reconstructed from the germline J gene. The chain couples TRBV20-1 to TRBJ2-4; 8 bases are a match to TRBD1. The CDR3 sequence is 13 residues long. The V gene end was trimmed by 6 bases and the J gene end by 6 bases; junction bases not matched to a gene: 7. The germline CDR1 and CDR2 sequences are DFQATT and SNEGSKA (reference sequence). The CDR3 sequence is CSAGQGFTNIQYF. The CDR3 DNA, read in part, is TGCAGTGCAGGACAGGGTTTCACAAACATT.

Concerning this clone: Sequencing ends 3 residues short of the CDR3 end; the germline J gene provides the rest. V is TRBV27 and J is TRBJ2-5; the D gene is possibly TRBD1 (6 bases). Germline V gene lookup returns CDR1 MNHEY and CDR2 SMNVEV (reference sequence). Trimming took off 6 bases at V and 7 bases at J, with 24 bases between the two ends. The CDR3 is made up of 16 amino acids. The CDR3 bases that were read are TGTGCCAGCAGAACCCTTGAGCAGGGGTCACGAGGGACC. Translation: CASRTLEQGSRGT. The entire CDR3 reads CASRTLEQGSRGTQYF.

To note about this clone: From the germline J gene comes the end of the CDR3, since the read stops 3 residues before it. The chain is built from TRBV6-2 or TRBV6-3 and TRBJ2-2; the match to TRBD2 covers 9 bases. The CDR3 loop spans 15 amino acids. CDR1 is MNHEY, CDR2 SVGEGT, per germline. V shed 4 bases, J shed 6 bases, and the junction held 6 bases outside the gene matches. The covered CDR3 bases are TGTGCCAGCAGTTCTAGCGGGATTGGGTCCGGGGAG. Amino acids: CASSSSGIGSGE. The entire CDR3 reads CASSSSGIGSGELFF.

CDR3 sequence reads: CASSLAPAGGSNEQFF. The DNA read from the CDR3 is TGTGCCAGCAGCTTAGCGCCAGCGGGAGGCTCCAATGAG. The J gene is TRBJ2-1, the V gene TRBV7-7; 9 bases align to TRBD2. The observed sequence ends 3 residues before the CDR3 terminus, with the missing tail filled in from the germline J gene. Per the germline V gene, CDR1 is SSHAT and CDR2 is FNYEAQ (reference sequence). Germline trimming cut 0 bases from V and 6 bases from J; bases unmatched to any gene: 6. The CDR3 runs to 16 residues.

Frequency places this clone as medium-sized. The read halts 3 residues ahead of the CDR3 end, with the missing end drawn from the germline J gene. This chain links TRBV18 with TRBJ2-5, with 7 bases aligning to TRBD2. This CDR3 region has 14 residues. Germline values: CDR1 KGHSH, CDR2 LQKENI. Trimming cost V 6 bases and J 2 bases; bases outside gene matches: 6. The CDR3 sequence is CASSSPGGQETQYF. CDR3 DNA, as far as it was read: TGTGCCAGCTCTTCCCCGGGGGGTCAAGAGACC.

Of note for this clone: Germline and junction disagree at one end, which may indicate a read error. The read finishes 3 residues shy of the CDR3 end, and the germline J gene is used to complete it. V is TRBV4-2 and J is TRBJ1-5, with D possibly TRBD1 on 6 matching bases. The CDR3 runs 17 residues. CDR1 is LGHNA, CDR2 YNFKEQ, per germline. CDR3: CASSQRAGVGNNQPQHF. CDR3 DNA, as far as it was read: TGCGCCAGCAGCCAGAGGGCAGGGGTCGGGAACAATCAGCCC.

As concerns this clone: The read falls 3 residues short of the CDR3 end, and the missing part is taken from the germline J gene. The rearrangement links TRBV19 to TRBJ2-2; 10 bases fit TRBD1. Germline CDR1 reads LNHDA; CDR2 reads SQIVND (reference sequence). V was clipped by 3 bases and J by 8 bases; unmatched bases: 3. The CDR3 sequence is 14 residues long. The CDR3 sequence: CASSMDRGVGELFF. CDR3 DNA, as far as it was read: TGTGCCAGTAGTATGGACAGGGGGGTGGGGGAG.

About this clone: The read comes to an end 3 residues before the CDR3 does, leaving the germline J gene to fill in the end. V and J are TRBV29-1 and TRBJ1-4; perhaps TRBD1 as D (5 bases). Trimming shortened V by 4 bases and J by 7 bases, and 10 bases separated the two germline ends. Germline V gene sequence: CDR1 SQVTM, CDR2 ANQGSEA. The CDR3 runs 12 residues. CDR3 bases read: TGCAGCGTTGGGGGGGGAAGTGAAAAA. Protein: CSVGGGSEK. From start to end, the CDR3 is CSVGGGSEKLFF.